What follows describes a single TCR beta chain. This entry is derived from a study of blood T cell repertoires in COVID-19. As for the study in general: Acute and convalescent COVID-19 specimens originated in the United States, Italy and Spain.

As processed by the authors: How many nucleated cells were present was estimated from reference gene primer amplification. The protocol was immunoSEQ multiplex PCR, while the TCRdb copy is restricted to in-frame clones and leaves out a portion. V and J calls and clone size follow that table, whereas D and trimming were derived from the DNA. Seen here are under 130,000 clones, around 82% observed once, and the top ten hold 13%. The ends were cut back, 3 bases at V and 1 base at J, with 18 bases in the middle. The CDR3 has 17 residues. Germline CDR1 reads SGHTA; CDR2 reads FQGNSA. The source material was peripheral blood. The V gene is TRBV7-2, the J gene TRBJ1-1; possibly TRBD1 for D (5 bases). The origin of this receptor is a human donor in a cohort sampled during active or convalescent COVID-19. This CDR3 reads CASSFKLGAGSNTEAFF. The CDR3 DNA sequence: TGTGCCAGCAGCTTTAAGTTGGGTGCAGGGTCGAACACTGAAGCTTTCTTT.